This TCR beta chain was captured in a study of response to subunit inactivated influenza vaccine. Comments on this clonotype: The antigen remains unidentified.

A single record per CDR3 protein comes from TCRdb applying MiXCR to the RT-PCR reads. This table holds approximately 310,000 distinct CDR3 sequences, 20% to 25% found once. CDR1 and CDR2 (germline): SEHNR, FQNEAQ (reference sequence). Trimming pared 7 bases from V and 1 base from J, leaving 11 bases between. The length of the CDR3 is 15 residues. Whole-study findings and limits: After each seasonal influenza vaccination, few new T cells are recruited, the authors suggested.

The source is a man between 50 and 69 years old who received an inactivated influenza vaccine. Material: PBMCs from blood, obtained approximately 20 months after vaccination. The chain carries TRBV7-9 and TRBJ2-6, with unresolved D. CDR3 in DNA: TGTGCCAGCAACGAGGACGTTTCTGGGGCCAACGTCCTGACTTTC. It yields the protein CASNEDVSGANVLTF.